This T cell receptor (beta chain) emerged from a study of cytomegalovirus exposure and HLA in healthy donors. The junction had 3 bases not matched to a gene; V was cut back by 4 bases and J by 2 bases. Germline lookup yields CDR1 GTSNPN and CDR2 SVGIG (reference sequence). There are 14 residues in the CDR3. Primers for the PCR totalled 60 Vbeta and 13 Jbeta. Only in-frame clones appear in the TCRdb table, and some are missing; sequencing was by immunoSEQ multiplex PCR. The sample records under 200,000 clones, approximately 81% being singletons. Comments on this clone: Its antigen remains unidentified.

The study, taken as a whole, reports: HLA alleles were associated with 15,000 to 20,000 TCR beta sequences in a later analysis at 0.05 false discovery rate. The study listed roughly 150 cytomegalovirus-associated TCR beta chains.

The sample was PBMCs. The chain has TRBV30 and TRBJ1-2, with 11 nucleotides matching TRBD1. The sequence came from a woman aged 18-29 years in good health and CMV-seronegative. In nucleotides, the CDR3 is TGTGCCTGGACTGGGGACAGGGGGAACTATGGCTACACCTTC. Protein: CAWTGDRGNYGYTF.